The 24 T cell receptor beta chains listed next were all sequenced from one sample in a study of blood T cell repertoires in COVID-19. Measured with immunoSEQ multiplex PCR; TCRdb has only the in-frame clones, and not every one. The sample lists roughly 99,000 clones, 81% occurring once. Sequences were obtained from peripheral blood. The receptors derive from an elderly woman with acute or convalescent COVID-19.

This chain links TRBV18 with TRBJ1-2; D unclear. Trimming shortened V by 5 bases and J by 10 bases, and 14 bases separated the two germline ends. Germline V CDR1 and CDR2: KGHSH, LQKENI. CDR3 length: 12 residues. As DNA, the CDR3 is TGTGCCAGCTCATCCCGACAAGACGACTACACCTTC. Protein product: CASSSRQDDYTF. The full variable domain, with the rest looked up from reference TRBV18 and TRBJ1-2, is NAGVMQNPRHLVRRRGQEARLRCSPMKGHSHVYWYRQLPEEGLKFMVYLQKENIIDESGMPKERFSAEFPKEGPSILRIQQVVRGDSAAYFCASSSRQDDYTFGSGTRLTVV.

This chain links TRBV18 with TRBJ2-7; no reliable D call. Trimming took 3 bases from V and 0 from J, leaving 9 bases between them. In germline, CDR1 is KGHSH, CDR2 LQKENI. The CDR3 loop spans 14 amino acids. CDR3 nucleotides: TGTGCCAGCTCACCGTCACAGTCCTCCTACGAGCAGTACTTC. Its protein product is CASSPSQSSYEQYF.

The V gene is TRBV4-3, the J gene TRBJ1-5, with D maybe TRBD1 (5 bases). This CDR3 region has 15 residues. Germline V lookup: CDR1 LGHNA, CDR2 YSLEER. Trimming removed 1 base from V and 4 bases from J, with 11 bases in between. The CDR3 is CASSQGNDRNQPQHF. CDR3 nucleotides: TGCGCCAGCAGCCAAGGTAATGACAGAAATCAGCCCCAGCATTTT.

Written as DNA, the CDR3 is TGTGCCAGCAGTTCCCTAACAGGGTTTCTGTTTTTT. It is translated as CASSSLTGFLFF. The chain carries TRBV28 and TRBJ1-4; TRBD1 might be the D (6 bases). The germline V and J ends were trimmed by 4 bases and 14 bases, with 14 bases remaining between them. The CDR3 sequence is 12 residues long. Germline CDR1 and CDR2: MDHEN and SYDVKM.

The CDR3 nucleotides read TGCGCCAGCAGCTTGGGGACTTCACGACTAGCTACGATGAATGAGCAGTTCTTC. Translating gives CASSLGTSRLATMNEQFF. The V and J genes are TRBV5-1 and TRBJ2-1, with 7 bases that match TRBD2. Germline CDR1 and CDR2: SGHRS and YFSETQ. J gave up 7 bases and V 0 bases, and 16 bases lay outside the gene matches. CDR3 length: 18 amino acids.

This clone was seen just once. This rearrangement joins TRBV15 to TRBJ2-6; D is uncertain. Germline assignment: CDR1 LNHNV and CDR2 YYDKDF (reference sequence). CDR3 size: 14 residues. The ends were cut back, 3 bases at V and 1 base at J, with 4 bases in the middle. The CDR3 loop reads CATSSRSGANVLTF. In nucleotides, the CDR3 is TGTGCCACCAGCAGCAGGTCTGGGGCCAACGTCCTGACTTTC.

The chain carries TRBV18 and TRBJ1-2; possibly TRBD1 for D (5 bases). V lost 6 bases to trimming and J lost 6 bases, with 11 bases between them. Looked up from germline, CDR1 is KGHSH and CDR2 is LQKENI. This CDR3 has 12 residues. Written as DNA, the CDR3 is TGTGCCAGCTCCTCAAGGGGCGATGGCTACACCTTC. Translation: CASSSRGDGYTF.

This clone was detected only once. The genes are TRBV2 and TRBJ2-2; maybe TRBD1 (6 bases). V gave up 7 bases and J gave up 4 bases, with 16 bases separating them. Germline CDR1 reads SNHLY; CDR2 reads FYNNEI. The CDR3 contains 15 residues. The CDR3 loop reads CASKERGGSTGELFF. In DNA form, the CDR3 reads TGTGCCAGCAAGGAAAGAGGGGGAAGCACCGGGGAGCTGTTTTTT.

The chain joins TRBV2 to TRBJ1-5; perhaps TRBD1 as D (6 bases). CDR1 and CDR2 from the germline V gene are SNHLY and FYNNEI. V was trimmed by 6 bases and J by 0 bases, leaving 12 bases between them. This CDR3 is 15 amino acids long. The CDR3 coding sequence is TGTGCCAGCAGCCAGGGGAGATATAGCAATCAGCCCCAGCATTTT. Translating it yields CASSQGRYSNQPQHF.

The chain recombines TRBV7-9 with TRBJ2-5; 12 bases map to TRBD1. Germline CDR1 reads SEHNR; CDR2 reads FQNEAQ (reference sequence). Trimming removed 6 bases from V and 5 bases from J; junction bases left unmatched: 10. This CDR3 is 16 amino acids long. In DNA form, the CDR3 reads TGTGCCAGCAGGAAGGGACAGGGGGCATTCTGGGAGACCCAGTACTTC. Translation gives CASRKGQGAFWETQYF.

The gene calls are TRBV9 and TRBJ2-3; 14 bases fit TRBD2. V shed 7 bases and J 0 bases; nucleotides not matched to a gene: 10. This CDR3 has 18 residues. Germline-derived CDR1 and CDR2 are SGDLS and YYNGEE. CDR3 in amino acids: CASGGGTSGGSSTDTQYF. In DNA form, the CDR3 reads TGTGCCAGCGGGGGAGGGACTAGCGGGGGCTCTAGCACAGATACGCAGTATTTT.

The chain joins TRBV10-1 to TRBJ1-5; D call uncertain. The germline V gene encodes CDR1 WNHNN and CDR2 SYGVQD (reference sequence). The V and J ends lost 0 bases and 4 bases respectively, with 4 bases between them. This CDR3 has 13 residues. This CDR3 is CASSESLNQPQHF. The CDR3 DNA is TGCGCCAGCAGTGAGTCACTAAATCAGCCCCAGCATTTT.

V gene TRBV6-5 combines with J gene TRBJ1-5; TRBD1 agrees at 8 bases. This CDR3 is 14 amino acids long. J gave up 7 bases and V 7 bases, and 9 bases lay outside the gene matches. In germline, CDR1 is MNHEY, CDR2 SVGAGI. CDR3 coding DNA: TGTGCCAGCACCATCCGACAGGGGACACAGCCCCAGCATTTT. Protein product: CASTIRQGTQPQHF.

The count of this clone is one. This chain links TRBV10-3 with TRBJ1-5, with 7 bases fitting TRBD1. The CDR3 extends over 15 amino acids. The J segment lost 9 bases and the V segment lost 2 bases, leaving 10 bases of the junction unmatched. Germline assignment: CDR1 ENHRY and CDR2 SYGVKD. CDR3 residues: CAISEGTDSVRPQHF. CDR3 DNA sequence: TGTGCCATCAGTGAGGGGACAGACTCCGTTCGGCCCCAGCATTTT.

The V call is TRBV23-1, the J call TRBJ2-4; D is undetermined. TRBV23-1 is marked as an open reading frame, function uncertain. Deletions cut 5 bases from V and 0 bases from J, with 11 bases between. This CDR3 spans 15 amino acids. CDR3 DNA: TGCGCCAGCAGTGTAACTAATCTAGCCAAAAACATTCAGTACTTC. Translating gives CASSVTNLAKNIQYF.

V gene TRBV11-1 combines with J gene TRBJ2-3, with 7 positions matching TRBD1. V lost 5 bases and J lost 4; bases outside the gene matches: 6. CDR3 size: 14 residues. Germline CDR1 reads SGHAT; CDR2 reads FQDESV (reference sequence). The CDR3 DNA reads as TGTGCCAGCAGCCAGGACAGGTGGGCAGATACGCAGTATTTT. Residues: CASSQDRWADTQYF.

This chain joins TRBV28 and TRBJ1-1, with TRBD1 identical over 9 bases. Germline CDR1 and CDR2: MDHEN and SYDVKM. With V trimmed by 5 bases and J by 8 bases, 15 bases remained unmatched. There are 16 residues in the CDR3. CDR3 DNA: TGTGCCAGCAGTGCCCGACAGGGGGTTAAAGGAACCGAAGCTTTCTTT. Translated: CASSARQGVKGTEAFF.

The CDR3 reads CASSPTGRTGGNEQFF. As DNA, the CDR3 is TGTGCCAGCAGTCCCACGGGTAGAACAGGGGGGAATGAGCAGTTCTTC. The chain joins TRBV27 to TRBJ2-1, with TRBD1 matching 8 bases. The germline gives CDR1 MNHEY, CDR2 SMNVEV (reference sequence). Trimming removed 5 bases from V and 7 bases from J; junction bases left unmatched: 13. This CDR3 contains 16 residues.

This rearrangement joins TRBV5-8 to TRBJ2-5; a weak D match, TRBD1 (6 bases). The CDR3 sequence is 12 residues long. Trimming removed 7 bases from V and 5 bases from J, with 12 bases in between. Germline CDR1 reads SGHTS; CDR2 reads YDEGEE. The CDR3 region has the DNA TGTGCCAGCCTACAGGGTCGGGAGACCCAGTACTTC. Translated, it gives CASLQGRETQYF.

This clone showed up just a few times. The chain carries TRBV19 and TRBJ1-5; weak D call: TRBD1 (5 bases). Germline V CDR1 and CDR2: LNHDA, SQIVND (reference sequence). Between the trimmed V and J ends, which lost 5 bases and 2 bases, there was a span of 13 bases. This CDR3 is 15 amino acids long. The CDR3 bases are TGTGCCAGTAGTCCCCCGACAGCCGGCAATCAGCCCCAGCATTTT. Its protein product is CASSPPTAGNQPQHF. Looking up the rest from reference TRBV19 and TRBJ1-5 gives the full variable domain: DGGITQSPKYLFRKEGQNVTLSCEQNLNHDAMYWYRQDPGQGLRLIYYSQIVNDFQKGDIAEGYSVSREKKESFPLTVTSAQKNPTAFYLCASSPPTAGNQPQHFGDGTRLSIL.

The V and J genes are TRBV29-1 and TRBJ1-4, with 9 bases fitting TRBD1. Per the germline V gene, CDR1 is SQVTM and CDR2 is ANQGSEA. J was trimmed by 7 bases and V by 7 bases; bases with no gene match: 19. This CDR3 spans 17 amino acids. The CDR3 region is CSAYLRRDRAGTEKLFF. CDR3 DNA sequence: TGCAGCGCCTACTTGAGAAGGGACAGGGCAGGAACTGAAAAACTGTTTTTT.

V and J are TRBV3-1 (or the pseudogene TRBV3-2) and TRBJ1-6, with D hard to call. CDR1 LGHDT and CDR2 YNNKEL come from the germline V gene (reference sequence). The CDR3 has 16 amino acids. Trimming took off 3 bases at V and 0 bases at J, with 9 bases between the two ends. The CDR3 reads CASSHRGSSYNSPLHF. The CDR3, as DNA: TGTGCCAGCAGCCACCGGGGAAGCTCCTATAATTCACCCCTCCACTTT.

J is TRBJ1-6 and V is TRBV18; no clear D. The CDR3 length is 15 residues. V lost 1 base to trimming and J lost 0 bases, with 4 bases between them. The germline CDR1 and CDR2 sequences are KGHSH and LQKENI. The CDR3 here is CASSPQSSYNSPLHF. CDR3 nucleotide sequence: TGTGCCAGCTCACCACAGAGCTCCTATAATTCACCCCTCCACTTT.

The rearrangement uses TRBV6-5 and TRBJ2-1; TRBD2 aligns across 9 bases. After removal of 0 bases from V and 6 bases from J, the junction contained 3 bases not matched to a gene. The CDR3 contains 15 residues. CDR1 is MNHEY and CDR2 is SVGAGI in the germline V gene. The chain's CDR3 is CASSYSRGGRNEQFF. The DNA of the CDR3 is TGTGCCAGCAGTTACTCGCGGGGGGGCCGCAATGAGCAGTTCTTC.